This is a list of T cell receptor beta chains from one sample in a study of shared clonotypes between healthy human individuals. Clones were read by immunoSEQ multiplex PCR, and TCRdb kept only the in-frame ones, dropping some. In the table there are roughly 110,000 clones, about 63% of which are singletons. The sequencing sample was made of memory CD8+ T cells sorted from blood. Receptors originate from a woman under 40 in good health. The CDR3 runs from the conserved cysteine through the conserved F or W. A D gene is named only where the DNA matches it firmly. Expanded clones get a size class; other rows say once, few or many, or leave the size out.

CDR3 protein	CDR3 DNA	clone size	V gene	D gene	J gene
CASSQGLVRGRRETQYF	TGTGCCAGCAGCCAAGGACTGGTCAGGGGGCGTCGAGAGACCCAGTACTTC	.	TRBV14	TRBD1	TRBJ2-5
CASSKDRSSGNTIYF	TGTGCCAGCAGCAAAGACAGGAGCTCTGGAAACACCATATATTTT	.	TRBV7-8	.	TRBJ1-3
CSAKGQGHSGELFF	TGCAGCGCTAAAGGACAGGGCCATTCCGGGGAGCTGTTTTTT	few	TRBV29-1	TRBD1	TRBJ2-2
CASSKPPTGVSGNTIYF	TGTGCCAGCAGTAAACCCCCGACAGGGGTCTCTGGAAACACCATATATTTT	.	TRBV25-1	TRBD1	TRBJ1-3
CASTPTGTLQETQYF	TGTGCCAGCACCCCGACAGGGACTCTCCAAGAGACCCAGTACTTC	few	TRBV27	.	TRBJ2-5
CASSLDSNEQFF	TGTGCCAGCAGTTTAGATAGCAATGAGCAGTTCTTC	.	TRBV27	.	TRBJ2-1
CASSLGGTSYEQYF	TGTGCCAGCAGCTTGGGGGGAACGTCCTACGAGCAGTACTTC	.	TRBV5-4	.	TRBJ2-7
CASSQPTGTNYEQYF	TGCGCCAGCAGCCAACCTACGGGGACCAATTACGAGCAGTACTTC	few	TRBV4-1	.	TRBJ2-7
CATQATGAGNTIYF	TGTGCCACCCAGGCGACAGGGGCTGGAAACACCATATATTTT	.	TRBV27	TRBD1	TRBJ1-3
CAWSGGTGWSPLHF	TGTGCCTGGAGTGGGGGGACAGGGTGGTCACCCCTCCACTTT	many	TRBV30	TRBD1	TRBJ1-6
CASSVEAGSSYNEQFF	TGTGCCAGCAGCGTAGAGGCGGGGAGCTCCTACAATGAGCAGTTCTTC	.	TRBV9	.	TRBJ2-1
CASSDHDRGDEQYF	TGTGCCAGCAGTGACCACGACAGGGGCGACGAGCAGTACTTC	.	TRBV28	TRBD1	TRBJ2-7
CASRILDRGGLKGCYEQYF	TGTGCCTCCCGGATCTTAGACAGGGGAGGATTAAAGGGCTGCTACGAGCAGTACTTC	.	TRBV19	TRBD1	TRBJ2-7
CASSLLGNEQFF	TGCGCCAGCAGCTTGCTAGGGAATGAGCAGTTCTTC	.	TRBV5-1	.	TRBJ2-1
CATSRVGVLGYGYTF	TGTGCCACCAGCAGAGTTGGGGTACTCGGTTATGGCTACACCTTC	.	TRBV15	.	TRBJ1-2
CASTMDRLGYTF	TGTGCCAGCACCATGGACCGGCTAGGCTACACCTTC	many	TRBV7-9	.	TRBJ1-2
CASSPGQGMTDTQYF	TGTGCCAGCAGTCCCGGACAGGGGATGACAGATACGCAGTATTTT	.	TRBV6-5	TRBD1	TRBJ2-3
CASSQAVSTIYF	TGTGCCAGCAGCCAAGCGGTGTCTACCATATATTTT	once	TRBV4-2	.	TRBJ1-3
CASSSPVRRAEAFF	TGCGCCAGCAGCTCTCCGGTCCGGCGGGCTGAAGCTTTCTTT	.	TRBV4-1	.	TRBJ1-1
CASSLVVSMRNEQFF	TGCGCCAGCAGCTTGGTTGTTAGTATGAGGAATGAGCAGTTCTTC	.	TRBV5-1	.	TRBJ2-1
CASSVSTGGTYEQYF	TGTGCCAGCAGCGTCTCCACCGGAGGCACTTACGAGCAGTACTTC	.	TRBV9	.	TRBJ2-7
CASSRDFYEQYF	TGTGCCAGCAGCCGGGACTTTTACGAGCAGTACTTC	.	TRBV5-6	.	TRBJ2-7
CASSVSTHEQYF	TGTGCCAGCAGCGTAAGTACGCACGAGCAGTACTTC	.	TRBV28	.	TRBJ2-7
CASSRATEAFF	TGTGCCAGCAGCAGGGCCACTGAAGCTTTCTTT	.	TRBV7-9	.	TRBJ1-1
CASSFELTSSYNEQFF	TGTGCCAGTAGCTTCGAACTTACTAGCTCCTACAATGAGCAGTTCTTC	.	TRBV19	.	TRBJ2-1
CASSQRLWGRQPQHF	TGCGCCAGCAGCCAAAGGCTGTGGGGACGACAGCCCCAGCATTTT	.	TRBV4-1	.	TRBJ1-5
CASSYLLDRESGYTF	TGTGCCAGCAGTTATCTGTTGGACAGGGAGAGTGGCTACACCTTC	.	TRBV6-5	TRBD1	TRBJ1-2
CASRRTERAEAFF	TGTGCCAGCAGGCGGACAGAAAGGGCTGAAGCTTTCTTT	.	TRBV2	.	TRBJ1-1
CASSLETDVIYGYTF	TGCGCCAGCAGCTTGGAAACAGACGTTATTTATGGCTACACCTTC	.	TRBV5-1	.	TRBJ1-2
CASSYFEEVSGELFF	TGTGCCAGCAGTTACTTCGAGGAAGTGAGCGGGGAGCTGTTTTTT	many	TRBV6-6	.	TRBJ2-2
CASSQFGRQTNYGYTF	TGTGCCAGTAGTCAATTCGGCCGACAGACCAACTATGGCTACACCTTC	.	TRBV19	.	TRBJ1-2
CASSYPGIQYF	TGTGCCAGCAGCTACCCGGGTATCCAGTACTTC	.	TRBV7-6	.	TRBJ2-5
CASSLLDSTDTQYF	TGCGCCAGCAGCTTACTGGATAGCACAGATACGCAGTATTTT	.	TRBV5-1	.	TRBJ2-3
CASSLGAGDGETQYF	TGTGCCAGCAGCTTAGGGGCGGGAGACGGAGAGACCCAGTACTTC	few	TRBV7-3	TRBD2	TRBJ2-5
CASSIEQGGVWELFF	TGCGCCAGCAGCATCGAGCAGGGAGGCGTATGGGAGCTGTTTTTT	few	TRBV4-1	.	TRBJ2-2
CASSLGERETQYF	TGTGCCAGCAGCTTAGGAGAGAGGGAGACCCAGTACTTC	.	TRBV13	.	TRBJ2-5
CASSIVGGSGEQYF	TGTGCCAGTAGTATAGTCGGGGGGTCGGGCGAGCAGTACTTC	.	TRBV19	TRBD2	TRBJ2-7
CSVDPSGDYNEQFF	TGCAGCGTTGATCCTAGCGGAGATTACAATGAGCAGTTCTTC	.	TRBV29-1	TRBD2	TRBJ2-1
CASSTGTGGPNEKLFF	TGTGCCAGCAGCACCGGGACAGGGGGCCCTAATGAAAAACTGTTTTTT	.	TRBV5-4	TRBD1	TRBJ1-4
CASSGTWRSATEAFF	TGTGCCAGCAGTGGTACGTGGCGGTCTGCCACTGAAGCTTTCTTT	few	TRBV25-1	.	TRBJ1-1
CASSRQNPTHEQYF	TGTGCCAGCAGTCGACAGAACCCTACCCACGAGCAGTACTTC	.	TRBV6-1	.	TRBJ2-7
CASSLGTSVYSDTQYF	TGTGCCAGCAGCTTAGGGACTAGCGTGTACTCAGATACGCAGTATTTT	.	TRBV7-2	TRBD2	TRBJ2-3
CAMGQTNTEAFF	TGTGCCATGGGACAGACGAACACTGAAGCTTTCTTT	.	TRBV10-3	TRBD1	TRBJ1-1